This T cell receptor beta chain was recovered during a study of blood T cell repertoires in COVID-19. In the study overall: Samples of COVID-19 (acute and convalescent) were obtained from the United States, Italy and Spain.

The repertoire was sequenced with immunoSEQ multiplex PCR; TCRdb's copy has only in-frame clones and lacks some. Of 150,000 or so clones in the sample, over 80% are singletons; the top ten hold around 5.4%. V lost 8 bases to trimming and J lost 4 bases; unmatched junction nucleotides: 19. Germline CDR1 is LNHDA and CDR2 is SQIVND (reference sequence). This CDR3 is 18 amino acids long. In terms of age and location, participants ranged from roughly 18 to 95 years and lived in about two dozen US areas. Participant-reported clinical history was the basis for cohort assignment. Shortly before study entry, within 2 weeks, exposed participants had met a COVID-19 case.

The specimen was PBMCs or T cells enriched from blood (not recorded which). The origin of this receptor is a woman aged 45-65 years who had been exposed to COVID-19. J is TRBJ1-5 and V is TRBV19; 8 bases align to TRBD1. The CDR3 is CASSNLGQGLIGNQPQHF. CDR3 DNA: TGTGCCAGTTCCAACCTCGGACAGGGACTTATAGGTAATCAGCCCCAGCATTTT.